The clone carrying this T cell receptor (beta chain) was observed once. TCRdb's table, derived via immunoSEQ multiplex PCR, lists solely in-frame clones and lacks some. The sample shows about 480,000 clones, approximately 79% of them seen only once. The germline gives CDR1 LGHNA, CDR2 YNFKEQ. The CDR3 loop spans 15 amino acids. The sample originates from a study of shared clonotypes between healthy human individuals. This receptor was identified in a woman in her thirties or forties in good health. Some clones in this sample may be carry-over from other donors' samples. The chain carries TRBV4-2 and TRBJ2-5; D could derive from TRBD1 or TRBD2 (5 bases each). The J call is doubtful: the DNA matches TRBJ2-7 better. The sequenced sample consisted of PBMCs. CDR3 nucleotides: TGTGCCAGCAGCCGCCCCCGGGACGCCAACGCCGAGCAGTACTTC. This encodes CASSRPRDANAEQYF.